This TCR beta chain is from a study of type 1 and type 2 diabetes patients (dated by TCRdb to between 2015 and 2016). With regard to the full study: About nine type 1 diabetes patients, four type 2 diabetes patients and roughly 6 nondiabetic controls, all recruited in China, made up the cohort. Across the study, CD4+ and CD8+ T cells were positively selected from PBMCs using CD4 or CD8 MicroBeads on MACS columns. The whole study generated 18,976,912 paired-end reads. In the study, high-throughput sequencing was used to profile TCRbeta repertoires so that type 1 diabetes, type 2 diabetes and nondiabetic individuals could be compared. For the type 1 diabetes patients, the type 2 diabetes patients acted as a disease comparison group. Comparing approximately 19-cycle and roughly 25-cycle amplification showed similar V gene usage, suggesting similar primer efficiencies and random PCR bias. Paired-end sequencing of TCRbeta libraries was performed on Illumina HiSeq 2000 or MiSeq instruments. Overall results and qualifications from the work: In both CD4+ and CD8+ T cells, type 2 diabetes repertoires were highly diverse, with diversity significantly greater than that of type 1 diabetes repertoires. The study groups were not matched for age and gender, which could bias interpretation. Because only a limited number of T2D and control samples were sequenced, some T1D-only HECs might also be present in more T2D or control samples. Only a few highly-expanded CD4+ clones (median one) were found in type 2 diabetes patients, and these clones made up a median around 4.1% of reads. V and J gene usage patterns of type 2 diabetes and control samples were highly correlated, averaging approximately 0.97 between samples.

Every diabetic patient fulfilled standard classification criteria for type 1 or type 2 diabetes, and glucose and C-peptide were evaluated using WHO-recommended methods. Donors were excluded if they had other autoimmune diseases or infections within the previous four weeks. A roughly 10-milliliter sample of peripheral blood was drawn from every participant. PBMCs were isolated with LymphoPrep density separation. This sample was sequenced with an Illumina MiSeq. TCRbeta CDR3 amplification used genomic DNA from the sorted T cell subsets as template. Multiplex PCR with 30 forward and 13 reverse primers amplified the TCRbeta CDR3 region. AMPure XP beads were used to purify the PCR products, after which a second approximately 26-cycle PCR added indices and adaptors. Before sequencing, libraries were gel-purified with the QIAquick Gel Extraction Kit. Per the original workflow: FLASH was used to merge the paired-end reads, and IgBLAST was used to align the reads to IMGT V, D and J germline references. After reads whose alignment identity to germline references fell below 70% were discarded, 9 million to 12 million reads remained study-wide. Following IMGT definitions, CDR3 boundaries, reading frame and productivity were assigned. Highly-expanded clones were defined as clones at or above 1% of reads, and diversity was measured by normalized Shannon entropy. Group differences in Shannon entropy were tested with unpaired two-tailed t-tests. TCRdb reanalyzed the raw reads on its own, using fastp at Q25 for trimming and MiXCR for clone calling, and kept in-frame beta chains. Merged by CDR3 protein, the rows form single entries marked with the most common genes and DNA. For this entry, the V and J calls and clone size follow TCRdb and not the study's own pipeline. For this sample the table gives 250,000 to 300,000 distinct CDR3 sequences, of which roughly 50% were detected only once. The top ten hold roughly 13% of the sample.

In regard to this clonotype: Which antigen it targets is not known. Per-nucleotide qualities are absent, and no much larger clonotype sits a single base away.

Sequencing input: peripheral blood mononuclear cells (PBMCs). The receptor's source is a man aged 18 to 30 with type 2 diabetes.

The nucleotides read TGCAGTGCTAGAGATGAGGCCAGGGGGTGGCAAGAGACCCAGTACTTC. Its protein reads: CSARDEARGWQETQYF. The chain is made from TRBV20-1 and TRBJ2-5, with 7 bases matching TRBD1. CDR1 and CDR2, per the germline V gene (reference sequence), are DFQATT and SNEGSKA. Compared with germline, V lacks 0 bases and J lacks 2 bases; bases without a gene match: 9. Including the terminal cysteine and phenylalanine, the CDR3 comprises 16 residues. Only the CDR3 region is kept as DNA, spanning 48 bases read in frame from base 1.